This note documents a single T cell receptor (beta chain) sequence. This record comes from a study of T cells in Graves' hyperthyroidism and ophthalmopathy. In patients aged 18 to 65, hyperthyroidism was newly diagnosed, with duration under 2 months. The CDR3 spans 13 residues. The V gene end was trimmed by 3 bases and the J gene end by 3 bases; junction bases not matched to a gene: 4. CDR1 and CDR2 (germline): DFQATT, SNEGSKA (reference sequence). The investigators amplified TCR beta CDR3 regions from RNA transcripts. First-round RT-PCR with HTBI primers amplified the TCR CDR3 region. TCRdb reprocessed the multiplex PCR reads via MiXCR and lists one record per CDR3 protein. This repertoire shows about 400,000 distinct CDR3 sequences, about 15% found once; its top ten account for just under 8%.

The sequenced sample was blood. V and J are TRBV20-1 and TRBJ2-5, with 7 bases that match TRBD2. This TCR derives from a woman between 18 and 29 years old with Graves' hyperthyroidism. The CDR3 reads CSARSSGEETQYF. In DNA form, the CDR3 reads TGCAGTGCTAGGTCCAGCGGGGAAGAGACCCAGTACTTC.